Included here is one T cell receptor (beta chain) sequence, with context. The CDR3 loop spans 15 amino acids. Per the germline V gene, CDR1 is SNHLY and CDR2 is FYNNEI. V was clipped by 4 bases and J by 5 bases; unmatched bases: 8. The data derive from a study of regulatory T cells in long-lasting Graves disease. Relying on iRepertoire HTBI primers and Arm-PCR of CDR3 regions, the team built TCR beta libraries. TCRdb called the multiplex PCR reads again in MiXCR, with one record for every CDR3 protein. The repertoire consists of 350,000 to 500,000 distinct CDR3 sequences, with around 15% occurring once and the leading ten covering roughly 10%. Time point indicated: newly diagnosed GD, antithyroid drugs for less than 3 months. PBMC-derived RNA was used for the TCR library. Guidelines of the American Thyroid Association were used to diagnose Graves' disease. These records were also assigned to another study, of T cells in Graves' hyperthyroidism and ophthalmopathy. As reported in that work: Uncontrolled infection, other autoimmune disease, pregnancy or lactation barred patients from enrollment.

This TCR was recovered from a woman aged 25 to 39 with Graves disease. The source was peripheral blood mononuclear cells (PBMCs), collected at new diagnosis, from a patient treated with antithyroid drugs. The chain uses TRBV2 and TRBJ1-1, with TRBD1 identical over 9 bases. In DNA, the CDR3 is TGTGCCAGCAGTGGGTTGACAGGGGGGATTACTGAAGCTTTCTTT. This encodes CASSGLTGGITEAFF.